The sequence of this TCR beta chain was determined in a study of T cells in Graves' hyperthyroidism and ophthalmopathy. Regarding the study as a whole: Most clonotypes that expanded in the thyroid above 0.001 also showed up in blood.

Only one count was recorded for this clonotype. Its antigen remains unknown. Germline CDR1 SGHAT, CDR2 FQNNGV. V shed 7 bases and J shed 1 base, with 11 bases lying between them. The length of the CDR3 is 15 residues. RNA transcripts yielded amplified TCR beta CDR3 regions. Researchers ran a first-round RT-PCR on the TCR CDR3 using the HTBI primer set. TCRdb passed the multiplex PCR reads through MiXCR, listing each CDR3 protein once. This repertoire shows roughly 510,000 distinct CDR3 sequences, over 45% found once; its top ten account for approximately 44%. The rearrangement uses TRBV11-2 and TRBJ2-6; D ambiguous. This TCR came from an adult woman with Graves' disease, either hyperthyroidism or ophthalmopathy (not recorded which). Sequenced: peripheral blood or thyroid tissue (not recorded which). The CDR3 DNA sequence: TGTGCCAGCAAAGGACCTCTTTCTGGGGCCAACGTCCTGACTTTC. Translation gives CASKGPLSGANVLTF.